This section outlines one T cell receptor beta chain sequence together with its context. Its cognate antigen is unknown. This sample was included in a study of T cell responses to AZD1222 COVID-19 vaccine. Points from the study as a whole: Unmutated variant regions are reportedly the target of nearly half of TCRs that are spike-specific. The peak T cell response came first, and repertoires were sampled only after it.

Generated by immunoSEQ multiplex PCR, the TCRdb table keeps only in-frame clones and is missing some. The sample comprises 150,000 to 200,000 clones, approximately 93% of which are singletons, and around 0.9% rests with the top ten. V lost 0 bases to trimming and J lost 4 bases, with 13 bases between them. Germline CDR1 and CDR2: SGHRS and YFSETQ. This CDR3 has 15 residues. Sample: peripheral blood, taken on day 0 of AZD1222 vaccination. This TCR was recovered from an adult in good health. The chain carries TRBV5-1 and TRBJ1-2, with D hard to call. The CDR3 reads CASSLDPVQPYGYTF. CDR3 DNA: TGCGCCAGCAGCTTGGACCCCGTACAGCCCTATGGCTACACCTTC. Supplemented by reference TRBV5-1 and TRBJ1-2, the full variable domain reads KAGVTQTPRYLIKTRGQQVTLSCSPISGHRSVSWYQQTPGQGLQFLFEYFSETQRNKGNFPGRFSGRQFSNSRSEMNVSTLELGDSALYLCASSLDPVQPYGYTFGSGTRLTVV.